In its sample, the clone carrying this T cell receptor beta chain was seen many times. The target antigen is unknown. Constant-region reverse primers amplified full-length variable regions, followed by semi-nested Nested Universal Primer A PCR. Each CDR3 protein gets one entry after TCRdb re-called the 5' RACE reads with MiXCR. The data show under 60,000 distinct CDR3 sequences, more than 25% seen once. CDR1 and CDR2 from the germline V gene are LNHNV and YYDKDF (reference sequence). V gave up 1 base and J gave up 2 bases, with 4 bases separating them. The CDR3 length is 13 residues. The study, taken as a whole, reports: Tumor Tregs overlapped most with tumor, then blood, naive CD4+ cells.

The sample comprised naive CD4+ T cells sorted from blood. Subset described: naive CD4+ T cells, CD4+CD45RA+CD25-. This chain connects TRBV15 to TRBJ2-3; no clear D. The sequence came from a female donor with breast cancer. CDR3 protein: CATSRGLTDTQYF. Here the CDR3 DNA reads TGTGCCACCAGCAGAGGCCTCACAGATACGCAGTATTTT. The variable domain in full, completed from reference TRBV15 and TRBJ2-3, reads DAMVIQNPRYQVTQFGKPVTLSCSQTLNHNVMYWYQQKSSQAPKLLFHYYDKDFNNEADTPDNFQSRRPNTSFCFLDIRSPGLGDTAMYLCATSRGLTDTQYFGPGTRLTVL.